One sample yielded the 30 T cell receptor beta chains listed below, sequenced in a study of PD-1 blockade in classical Hodgkin lymphoma. Patients all relapsed after autologous stem cell transplantation, and there was variation in brentuximab vedotin exposure. Clones were read by immunoSEQ multiplex PCR, and TCRdb kept only the in-frame ones, dropping some. The data contain around 46,000 clones, around three quarters of them singletons. Sequenced material: peripheral blood mononuclear cells (PBMCs), taken before the second cycle of nivolumab. These receptors came from a human donor with classical Hodgkin lymphoma.

This rearrangement joins TRBV4-3 to TRBJ1-1, with a weak D call TRBD1 (6 bases). The CDR3 has 15 amino acids. Trimming shortened V by 0 bases and J by 3 bases, and 11 bases separated the two germline ends. The germline V gene encodes CDR1 LGHNA and CDR2 YSLEER. In nucleotides, the CDR3 is TGCGCCAGCAGCCAAGAAGGAGGGGGGTACACTGAAGCTTTCTTT. Translation gives CASSQEGGGYTEAFF.

This chain links TRBV5-1 with TRBJ2-1; tentatively, D is TRBD2 (5 bases). Trimming removed 5 bases from V and 8 bases from J, with 23 bases in between. The CDR3 runs 16 residues. Germline V gene data show CDR1 as SGHRS and CDR2 as YFSETQ. CDR3 sequence reads: CASSPGIVVMADEQFF. DNA of the CDR3: TGCGCCAGCAGTCCGGGAATCGTCGTGATGGCAGATGAGCAGTTCTTC.

This clone is a singleton in its sample. The chain links TRBV6-5 to TRBJ1-3; a weak D match, TRBD1 (5 bases). Germline loops: CDR1 MNHEY, CDR2 SVGAGI. This CDR3 spans 15 amino acids. The V gene lost 2 bases and the J gene lost 0 bases, with 8 bases spanning the gap. Written as DNA, the CDR3 is TGTGCCAGCAGTTACGACAGTCGCTCTGGAAACACCATATATTTT. This gives the protein CASSYDSRSGNTIYF.

The rearrangement uses TRBV25-1 and TRBJ1-6, with 10 bases lining up with TRBD1. Germline CDR1 is MGHDK and CDR2 is SYGVNS. CDR3 length: 17 amino acids. V shed 4 bases, J shed 7 bases, and the junction held 10 bases outside the gene matches. The DNA for the CDR3 is TGTGCCAGCAGTGGCAGTTTCTGGACAGGGGGGAATTCACCCCTCCACTTT. Its translation is CASSGSFWTGGNSPLHF. Filled out from reference TRBV25-1 and TRBJ1-6, the complete variable domain reads EADIYQTPRYLVIGTGKKITLECSQTMGHDKMYWYQQDPGMELHLIHYSYGVNSTEKGDLSSESTVSRIRTEHFPLTLESARPSHTSQYLCASSGSFWTGGNSPLHFGNGTRLTVT.

The genes are TRBV7-2 and TRBJ1-4; unclear D gene. Germline V lookup: CDR1 SGHTA, CDR2 FQGNSA. Trimming cost V 6 bases and J 5 bases, with 7 bases left between them. CDR3 length: 12 amino acids. CDR3 protein: CASSLPNEKLFF. Here the CDR3 DNA reads TGTGCCAGCAGTTTACCGAATGAAAAACTGTTTTTT. The complete variable domain, with remaining parts taken from reference TRBV7-2 and TRBJ1-4, reads GAGVSQSPSNKVTEKGKDVELRCDPISGHTALYWYRQSLGQGLEFLIYFQGNSAPDKSGLPSDRFSAERTGGSVSTLTIQRTQQEDSAVYLCASSLPNEKLFFGSGTQLSVL.

The chain employs TRBV28 and TRBJ1-6; TRBD1 matches at 9 bases. The CDR3 is 15 residues long. The trim removed 8 bases at V and 9 bases at J, leaving 11 bases unmatched. Germline CDR1 is MDHEN and CDR2 is SYDVKM. DNA of the CDR3: TGTGCCAGCGACCCCCCGGGACAGGGAACTTCACCCCTCCACTTT. This translates into CASDPPGQGTSPLHF.

This clone was counted only a few times. The chain combines TRBV11-2 with TRBJ2-3; 10 nucleotides align to TRBD2. The V gene's germline CDR1 is SGHAT and CDR2 FQNNGV. V shed 3 bases and J 1 base; nucleotides not matched to a gene: 10. The CDR3 runs to 18 residues. The CDR3 region is CASSLPGLGLAGTDTQYF. DNA of the CDR3: TGTGCCAGCAGCTTGCCCGGCCTTGGACTAGCGGGCACAGATACGCAGTATTTT.

V is TRBV30 and J is TRBJ1-2; the D gene is possibly TRBD1 (6 bases). Germline-derived CDR1 and CDR2 are GTSNPN and SVGIG (reference sequence). This CDR3 has 11 residues. Trimming took off 6 bases at V and 6 bases at J, with 11 bases between the two ends. This CDR3 is CACGGPHGYTF. The CDR3 coding sequence is TGTGCCTGCGGGGGCCCTCATGGCTACACCTTC.

This sequence joins TRBV7-9 and TRBJ2-1, with TRBD2 matching over 10 bases. Germline values: CDR1 SEHNR, CDR2 FQNEAQ (reference sequence). V lost 5 bases and J lost 9; bases outside the gene matches: 13. This CDR3 contains 16 residues. The CDR3 loop is CASSPGKLAGEVEQFF. CDR3 DNA sequence: TGTGCCAGCAGCCCAGGCAAGCTAGCGGGAGAGGTTGAGCAGTTCTTC.

The V call is TRBV5-1, the J call TRBJ1-6; 9 positions agree with TRBD1. J was trimmed by 6 bases and V by 2 bases; bases with no gene match: 12. The CDR3 extends over 18 amino acids. The V gene's germline CDR1 is SGHRS and CDR2 YFSETQ. The CDR3 here is CASSFHTARDRANSPLHF. The CDR3, as DNA: TGCGCCAGCAGCTTTCATACAGCCCGGGACAGGGCTAATTCACCCCTCCACTTT.

The rearrangement joins TRBV19 to TRBJ2-2; D is undetermined. Germline loops: CDR1 LNHDA, CDR2 SQIVND (reference sequence). This CDR3 has 13 amino acids. The ends were cut back, 3 bases at V and 4 bases at J, with 6 bases in the middle. This CDR3 reads CASSIRFTGELFF. DNA of the CDR3: TGTGCCAGTAGTATTAGGTTCACCGGGGAGCTGTTTTTT.

The chain links TRBV2 to TRBJ1-4; D remains ambiguous. The CDR3 runs to 18 residues. V was pared by 3 bases and J by 4 bases, with 21 bases between. Germline lookup yields CDR1 SNHLY and CDR2 FYNNEI. CDR3 nucleotide sequence: TGTGCCAGCAGTGATTCGGCAGTATACGGGAGAGATAATGAAAAACTGTTTTTT. It is translated as CASSDSAVYGRDNEKLFF. Complete variable domain (other parts from reference TRBV2 and TRBJ1-4): EPEVTQTPSHQVTQMGQEVILRCVPISNHLYFYWYRQILGQKVEFLVSFYNNEISEKSEIFDDQFSVERPDGSNFTLKIRSTKLEDSAMYFCASSDSAVYGRDNEKLFFGSGTQLSVL.

This chain links TRBV19 with TRBJ1-3, with TRBD1 as a possible D gene (6 bases). V gave up 5 bases and J gave up 0 bases, with 11 bases separating them. The CDR3 has 15 residues. Germline CDR1 is LNHDA and CDR2 is SQIVND (reference sequence). CDR3 sequence (DNA): TGTGCCAGTAGTCAGGACAGAAGCTCTGGAAACACCATATATTTT. As protein: CASSQDRSSGNTIYF.

The rearrangement uses TRBV6-6 and TRBJ1-1, with D hard to call. Trimming removed 7 bases from V and 7 bases from J, with 16 bases in between. Germline V gene data show CDR1 as MNHNY and CDR2 as SVGAGI (reference sequence). The CDR3 is 13 residues long. DNA of the CDR3: TGTGCCAGCACTACAGACATGCGGGATGAAGCTTTCTTT. The encoded protein is CASTTDMRDEAFF.

The chain joins TRBV5-5 to TRBJ2-7, with 9 bases that match TRBD2. This CDR3 is 15 amino acids long. The V segment lost 2 bases and the J segment 2 bases; nucleotides outside the gene matches: 5. Looked up from germline, CDR1 is SGHKS and CDR2 is YYEKEE (reference sequence). In DNA, the CDR3 is TGTGCCAGCAGCTTAGGAGCGGGGGGTACCTACGAGCAGTACTTC. It is translated as CASSLGAGGTYEQYF.

This chain uses TRBV11-1 with TRBJ2-5; the D gene is possibly TRBD2 (5 bases). V dropped 5 bases and J dropped 1 base, with 20 bases sitting between them. The CDR3 has 17 residues. From germline, CDR1 is SGHAT and CDR2 FQDESV (reference sequence). CDR3 amino acids: CASSLSPLARVQETQYF. The CDR3 coding sequence is TGTGCCAGCAGCCTCTCCCCCCTAGCAAGAGTCCAAGAGACCCAGTACTTC.

The chain combines TRBV5-4 with TRBJ2-3; D is unclear. This CDR3 is built from 15 residues. Trimming shortened V by 0 bases and J by 2 bases, and 10 bases separated the two germline ends. CDR1 SGHNT and CDR2 YYREEE come from the germline V gene (reference sequence). The CDR3 DNA sequence: TGTGCCAGCAGCTTGGACGTCACCTTCACAGATACGCAGTATTTT. As protein: CASSLDVTFTDTQYF.

V usage is TRBV6-5 and J usage is TRBJ1-3, with 8 bases identical to TRBD1. The CDR3 is 15 residues long. Germline V gene lookup returns CDR1 MNHEY and CDR2 SVGAGI. Trimming removed 8 bases from V and 4 bases from J; junction bases left unmatched: 10. CDR3 DNA: TGTGCCAGCGGACGACAGGGGAGACTCGGAAACACCATATATTTT. Its translation: CASGRQGRLGNTIYF.

This clone turned up a few times. The chain links TRBV19 to TRBJ2-3, with TRBD2 matching 10 bases. This CDR3 region has 17 residues. With V trimmed by 3 bases and J by 0 bases, 6 bases remained unmatched. Per the germline V gene, CDR1 is LNHDA and CDR2 is SQIVND (reference sequence). For the CDR3, the DNA is TGTGCCAGTAGTATCTCAGCGGGGGGGGTTAGCACAGATACGCAGTATTTT. Amino acid sequence: CASSISAGGVSTDTQYF.

V and J are TRBV11-2 and TRBJ2-5; the D call may be TRBD1 or TRBD2 (6 bases each). The germline gives CDR1 SGHAT, CDR2 FQNNGV. The CDR3 extends over 15 amino acids. Trimming stripped 5 bases from V and 1 base from J, with 14 bases between. The CDR3 loop is CASSPRGAPQETQYF. The DNA for the CDR3 is TGTGCCAGCAGCCCTAGGGGGGCACCCCAAGAGACCCAGTACTTC.

The chain couples TRBV29-1 to TRBJ2-7, with TRBD1 identical over 7 bases. Germline V lookup: CDR1 SQVTM, CDR2 ANQGSEA. The CDR3 is 13 amino acids. J was trimmed by 2 bases and V by 7 bases; bases with no gene match: 8. The CDR3 DNA reads as TGCAGCGCCACCCCGGGACAGACCTACGAGCAGTACTTC. Translation gives CSATPGQTYEQYF.

This chain links TRBV7-9 with TRBJ1-1, with D tentatively TRBD1 (5 bases). In germline, CDR1 is SEHNR, CDR2 FQNEAQ (reference sequence). Trimming took 5 bases from V and 1 from J, leaving 17 bases between them. CDR3 length equals 16 residues. The CDR3 loop is CASSQGTEGPNTEAFF. Written as DNA, the CDR3 is TGTGCCAGCAGCCAAGGCACGGAGGGGCCGAACACTGAAGCTTTCTTT.

The rearrangement links TRBV18 to TRBJ2-1; 15 bases agree with TRBD2. This CDR3 spans 18 amino acids. V was pared by 2 bases and J by 1 base, with 3 bases of the junction left unmatched. Germline-derived CDR1 and CDR2 are KGHSH and LQKENI. This CDR3 is CASSPGGLAGGSYNEQFF. Written as DNA, the CDR3 is TGTGCCAGCTCACCAGGAGGACTAGCGGGAGGGTCCTACAATGAGCAGTTCTTC.

This chain uses TRBV21-1 with TRBJ2-5; the tabulated D call, TRBD1, remains unverified against the DNA. TRBV21-1 is described as a pseudogene. The CDR3 has 15 amino acids. The CDR3: CASSTGYRGQEIQYF. Written as DNA, the CDR3 is TGTGCCAGCAGCACTGGCTACAGGGGACAAGAGATCCAGTACTTC.

The chain couples TRBV29-1 to TRBJ1-1, with 7 nucleotides matching TRBD1. Germline V gene data show CDR1 as SQVTM and CDR2 as ANQGSEA. V shed 6 bases, J shed 2 bases, and the junction held 6 bases outside the gene matches. The CDR3 runs to 13 residues. CDR3 protein: CSVQTGRNTEAFF. DNA for the CDR3: TGCAGCGTCCAGACAGGGAGAAACACTGAAGCTTTCTTT.

This sequence joins TRBV14 and TRBJ1-3; D is unclear. The V end lost 1 base, the J end lost 0 bases, and 4 bases lay between the germline ends. The CDR3 runs to 14 residues. The germline V gene has CDR1 SGHDN and CDR2 FVKESK. CDR3 DNA sequence: TGTGCCAGCAGCCAAGGGGGCTCTGGAAACACCATATATTTT. This codes for CASSQGGSGNTIYF. Using reference TRBV14 and TRBJ1-3 for the parts outside the CDR3, the full variable domain is EAGVTQFPSHSVIEKGQTVTLRCDPISGHDNLYWYRRVMGKEIKFLLHFVKESKQDESGMPNNRFLAERTGGTYSTLKVQPAELEDSGVYFCASSQGGSGNTIYFGEGSWLTVV.

V usage is TRBV13 and J usage is TRBJ2-1, with TRBD2 matching 7 bases. Germline trimming cut 5 bases from V and 4 bases from J; bases unmatched to any gene: 11. The CDR3 spans 16 residues. Germline V lookup: CDR1 PRHDT, CDR2 FYEKMQ (reference sequence). DNA for the CDR3: TGTGCCAGCAGCCCCCTCGTGGCTAGCGGATACAATGAGCAGTTCTTC. This gives the protein CASSPLVASGYNEQFF.

The chain has TRBV6-5 and TRBJ1-1, with 9 bases lining up with TRBD1. Germline assignment: CDR1 MNHEY and CDR2 SVGAGI. The V gene end was trimmed by 6 bases and the J gene end by 4 bases; junction bases not matched to a gene: 3. The CDR3 has 13 residues. The chain's CDR3 is CASRRQGVTEAFF. CDR3 nucleotide sequence: TGTGCCAGCAGACGACAGGGGGTCACTGAAGCTTTCTTT.

The gene calls are TRBV27 and TRBJ2-7; 10 bases map to TRBD1. The CDR3 loop spans 16 amino acids. Germline V gene sequence: CDR1 MNHEY, CDR2 SMNVEV (reference sequence). Trimming removed 1 base from V and 4 bases from J; junction bases left unmatched: 7. The CDR3 protein is CASSLYSGTGVYEQYF. DNA for the CDR3: TGTGCCAGCAGTTTATATTCTGGGACAGGGGTTTACGAGCAGTACTTC.

The J gene is TRBJ2-3, the V gene TRBV15; 10 bases are shared with TRBD2. In germline, CDR1 is LNHNV, CDR2 YYDKDF (reference sequence). Germline trimming cut 5 bases from V and 5 bases from J; bases unmatched to any gene: 7. This CDR3 is 15 amino acids long. CDR3 bases: TGTGCCACCAGCCCACGAGCGGGAGGGGTAGATACGCAGTATTTT. This sequence encodes CATSPRAGGVDTQYF. The full variable domain, in which reference TRBV15 and TRBJ2-3 provide the parts outside the CDR3, is DAMVIQNPRYQVTQFGKPVTLSCSQTLNHNVMYWYQQKSSQAPKLLFHYYDKDFNNEADTPDNFQSRRPNTSFCFLDIRSPGLGDTAMYLCATSPRAGGVDTQYFGPGTRLTVL.